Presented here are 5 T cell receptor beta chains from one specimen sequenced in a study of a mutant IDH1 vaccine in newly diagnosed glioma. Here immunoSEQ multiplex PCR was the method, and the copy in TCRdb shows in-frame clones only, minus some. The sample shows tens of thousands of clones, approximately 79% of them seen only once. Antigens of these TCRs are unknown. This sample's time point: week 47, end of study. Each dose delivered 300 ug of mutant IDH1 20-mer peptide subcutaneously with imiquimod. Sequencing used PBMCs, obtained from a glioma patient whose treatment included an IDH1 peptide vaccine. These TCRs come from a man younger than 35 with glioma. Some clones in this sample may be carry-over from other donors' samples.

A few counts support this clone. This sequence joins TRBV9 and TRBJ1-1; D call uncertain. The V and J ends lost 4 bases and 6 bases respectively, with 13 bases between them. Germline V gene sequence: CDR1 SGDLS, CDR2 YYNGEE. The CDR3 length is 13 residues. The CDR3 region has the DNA TGTGCCAGCAGCCCCACTTCGCGCGCTGAAGCTTTCTTT. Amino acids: CASSPTSRAEAFF. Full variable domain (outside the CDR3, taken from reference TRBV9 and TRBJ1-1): DSGVTQTPKHLITATGQRVTLRCSPRSGDLSVYWYQQSLDQGLQFLIQYYNGEERAKGNILERFSAQQFPDLHSELNLSSLELGDSALYFCASSPTSRAEAFFGQGTRLTVV.

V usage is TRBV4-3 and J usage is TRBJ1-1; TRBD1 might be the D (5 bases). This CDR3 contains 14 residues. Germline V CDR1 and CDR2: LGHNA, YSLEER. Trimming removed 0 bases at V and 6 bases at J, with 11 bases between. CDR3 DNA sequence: TGCGCCAGCAGCCAAGATTTGGCGGGGGCTGAAGCTTTCTTT. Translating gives CASSQDLAGAEAFF.

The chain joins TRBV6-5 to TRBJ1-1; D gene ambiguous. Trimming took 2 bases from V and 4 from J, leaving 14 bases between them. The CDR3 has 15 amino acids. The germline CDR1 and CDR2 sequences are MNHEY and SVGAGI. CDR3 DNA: TGTGCCAGCAGTTACGGGCCCCTAGGGAGCACTGAAGCTTTCTTT. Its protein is CASSYGPLGSTEAFF.

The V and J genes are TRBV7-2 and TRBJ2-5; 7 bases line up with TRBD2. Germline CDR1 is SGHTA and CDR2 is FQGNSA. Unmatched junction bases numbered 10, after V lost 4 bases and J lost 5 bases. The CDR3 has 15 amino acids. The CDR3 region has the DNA TGTGCCAGCAGCTCCACGTTACTAGCGCGGGAGACCCAGTACTTC. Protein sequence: CASSSTLLARETQYF.

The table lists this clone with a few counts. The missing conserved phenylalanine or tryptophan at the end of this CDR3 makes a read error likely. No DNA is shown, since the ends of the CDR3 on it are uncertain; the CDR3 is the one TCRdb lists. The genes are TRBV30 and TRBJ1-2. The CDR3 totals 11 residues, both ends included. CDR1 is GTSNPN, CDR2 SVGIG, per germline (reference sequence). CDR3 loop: CAWSVLSTRGL.